This is a list of T cell receptor beta chains from one sample in a study of blood T cell repertoires in COVID-19. Sequencing was performed with immunoSEQ multiplex PCR; in TCRdb, only in-frame clones are kept and a portion is missing. The sample gives about 140,000 clones, 75% to 90% of which show up once; around 1.7% is in the top ten. Input material: peripheral blood. These receptor sequences come from a woman aged 45 to 65 with acute or convalescent COVID-19. Each CDR3 is given without its conserved first and last residue.

v_gene	j_gene	CDR3aa
TRBV12-3/TRBV12-4	TRBJ1-1	ASSLRGNTEAF
TRBV7-6	TRBJ2-1	ASSLEGIAYNEQF
TRBV19	TRBJ2-1	ASSRGGLSYNEQF
TRBV5-4	TRBJ2-2	ASSSGGRATTGELF
TRBV7-9	TRBJ1-3	ASSSLTLAGNTIY
TRBV7-3	TRBJ2-1	ASSPSGSNEQF
TRBV28	TRBJ1-2	AVGRRYGYT
TRBV12-3/TRBV12-4	TRBJ2-7	ASSLGRNYEQY
TRBV7-3	TRBJ2-1	ASSSSDRGNEQF
TRBV5-1	TRBJ1-1	ASSAPTGWDTEAF
TRBV7-9	TRBJ1-5	ASSLTGTGAQPQH
TRBV4-1	TRBJ2-1	ASSQLAGGSNEQF
TRBV18	TRBJ2-3	ASSLTGRGASTDTQY
TRBV21-1	TRBJ1-1	ASSSGWGTEAF
TRBV7-2	TRBJ2-2	ASSLLQLAGELF
TRBV11-3	TRBJ1-1	ASSLDPGSTEAF
TRBV29-1	TRBJ1-1	SVADRDPRTEAF
TRBV21-1	TRBJ1-2	ASSPKPGTSANYGYT
TRBV12-3/TRBV12-4	TRBJ1-2	ASSAQTSYGYT
TRBV4-1	TRBJ1-5	ASSQDGMGHQPQH
TRBV19	TRBJ1-4	ASTRERSNEKLF
TRBV5-4	TRBJ2-1	ASSPRSGSVYNEQF
TRBV18	TRBJ2-5	ASSSGLAGSQETQY
TRBV6-5	TRBJ1-2	ASSYSRETGYT
TRBV28	TRBJ1-5	ASSRDRGQSYQPQH
TRBV5-6	TRBJ2-1	ASSRVTSGLASYNEQF
TRBV19	TRBJ2-5	ASSIWTSGIQETQY
TRBV2	TRBJ1-6	ASNRESSYNSPLH
TRBV5-4	TRBJ1-4	ASSTGTGKLF
TRBV12-3/TRBV12-4	TRBJ2-1	ASSPRGEQF
TRBV6-5	TRBJ2-1	ATTGGSPSKNEQF
TRBV19	TRBJ1-2	ASSIDLGTGANYGYT
TRBV27	TRBJ2-7	ASSARQGAFSYEQY
TRBV5-1	TRBJ2-7	ASSLMSGYEQY
TRBV21-1	TRBJ2-7	ASSKKADRIAYEQY
TRBV5-1	TRBJ2-2	ASSLRGGRQTGTGELF
TRBV7-6	TRBJ2-1	ASSSPLLAGPGTDEQF
TRBV10-1	TRBJ2-1	ASSESYGGGAQSYNEQF
TRBV9	TRBJ2-3	ASSVAEVNTQY
TRBV15	TRBJ2-7	ATSRGGSSYEQY
TRBV2	TRBJ1-4	ATSKGVYEKLF
TRBV18	TRBJ1-5	ASPTRPTGRGYQPQH
TRBV3-1/TRBV3-2	TRBJ1-6	ASSGQGPSPLH
TRBV6-5	TRBJ1-5	ASSSIQGNQPQH
TRBV27	TRBJ2-7	ASSFLEEQY
TRBV5-1	TRBJ2-1	ASRPTSGRLSNEQF
TRBV7-6	TRBJ1-1	ASSLNPPMGSRAEAF
TRBV7-2	TRBJ2-4	ASSLGAPPGNIQY
TRBV27	TRBJ1-2	ASSPRGVDYGYT
TRBV14	TRBJ1-2	ASSPLKEGAYGYT
TRBV6-4	TRBJ2-3	ASSDGAGSTDTQY
TRBV27	TRBJ1-3	ASSLSAAGPSLGNTIY
TRBV7-2	TRBJ2-3	ASSQGGGANLADTQY
TRBV5-1	TRBJ2-7	ASSFGSGSVSEQY
TRBV5-1	TRBJ1-1	ASSSPLTGGGNTEAF